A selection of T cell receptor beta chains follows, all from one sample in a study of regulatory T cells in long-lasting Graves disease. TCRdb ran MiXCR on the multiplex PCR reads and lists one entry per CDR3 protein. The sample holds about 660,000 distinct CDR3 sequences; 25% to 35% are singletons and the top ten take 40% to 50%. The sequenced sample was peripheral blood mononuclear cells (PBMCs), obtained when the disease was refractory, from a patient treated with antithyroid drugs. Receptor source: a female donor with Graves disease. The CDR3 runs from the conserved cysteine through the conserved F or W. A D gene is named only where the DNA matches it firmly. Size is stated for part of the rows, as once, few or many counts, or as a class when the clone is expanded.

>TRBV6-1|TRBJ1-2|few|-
TGTGCCAGCAGTGTGTCAGTGGGTGGCTACACCTTC
CASSVSVGGYTF
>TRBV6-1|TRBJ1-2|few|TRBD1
TGTGCCAGCAGTGATCGATGGACAGGGAATAACTATGGCTACACCTTC
CASSDRWTGNNYGYTF
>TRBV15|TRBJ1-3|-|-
TGTGCCACCAGCAGGGCTCGGATATCTGGAAACACCATATATTTT
CATSRARISGNTIYF
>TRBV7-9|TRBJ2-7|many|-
TGTGCCAGCAGCTGGGGACCCAACGAGCAGTACTTC
CASSWGPNEQYF
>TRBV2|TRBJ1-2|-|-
TGTGCCAACCAGAGAGGCAGCCTGGAAAACTATGGCTACACCTTC
CANQRGSLENYGYTF
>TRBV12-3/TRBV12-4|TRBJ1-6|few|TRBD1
TGTGCCAGCAGTTTTGCCGGGACAGATAATTCACCCCTCCACTTT
CASSFAGTDNSPLHF
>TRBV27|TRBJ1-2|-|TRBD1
TGTGCCAGCAGTTATCAGGGGACAGGGGTTCTTGGCTACACCTTC
CASSYQGTGVLGYTF
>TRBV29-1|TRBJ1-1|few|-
TGCAGCGGGGCGGGGTGGGGGAGCACTGAAGCTTTCTTT
CSGAGWGSTEAFF
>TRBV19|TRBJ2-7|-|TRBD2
TGTGCCAGTAGTAAAACCGGGACTAACGGCTACGAGCAGTACTTC
CASSKTGTNGYEQYF
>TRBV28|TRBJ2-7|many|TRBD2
TGTGCCAGCAGACAAAGGGTAGCGGGAGATGAAGAGCAGTACTTC
CASRQRVAGDEEQYF
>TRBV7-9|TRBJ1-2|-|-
TGTGCCAGCGGTGACGGCTCCGCTAACTATGGCTACACCTTC
CASGDGSANYGYTF
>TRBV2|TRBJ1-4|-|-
TGTGCCAGCACGGCTCCGGTAGGAGAAAAACTGTTTTTT
CASTAPVGEKLFF
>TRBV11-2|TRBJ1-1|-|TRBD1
TGTGCCAGCAGCGCGGACAGGGGGATTGGTGAAGCTTTCTTT
CASSADRGIGEAFF
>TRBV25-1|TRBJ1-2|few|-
TGTGCCAGCAGTACCCGTGCGGGGTACTATGGCTACACCTTC
CASSTRAGYYGYTF
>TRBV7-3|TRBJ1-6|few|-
TGTGCCAGCAGCCAAGATGGACAGTCGATTAATTCACCCCTCCACTTT
CASSQDGQSINSPLHF
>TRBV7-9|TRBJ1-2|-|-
TGTGCCAGCAGCTTAATGGGGGTTAACTATGGCTACACCTTC
CASSLMGVNYGYTF
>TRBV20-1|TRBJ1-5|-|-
TGCAGTACCACCAGGAGATTCGACGACCAGCCCCAGCATTTT
CSTTRRFDDQPQHF
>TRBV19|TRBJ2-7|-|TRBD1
TGTGCCAGTAGGTCGACAGGGGGGCTGACCTACGAGCAGTACTTC
CASRSTGGLTYEQYF
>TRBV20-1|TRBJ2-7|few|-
TGCAGTGCGACGACGGGATACGAGCAGTACTTC
CSATTGYEQYF
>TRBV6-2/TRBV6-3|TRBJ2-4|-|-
TGTGCCAGCAGTTACTCAACAGCCAGGGGAGCCAAAAACATTCAGTACTTC
CASSYSTARGAKNIQYF
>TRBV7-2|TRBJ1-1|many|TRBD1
TGTGCCAGCAGCTTAGGAACAGGGGGTAGCACTGAAGCTTTCTTT
CASSLGTGGSTEAFF
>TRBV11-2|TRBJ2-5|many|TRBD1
TGTGCCAGCAGCTTGGGACAGGGTGGATCCCAAGAGACCCAGTACTTC
CASSLGQGGSQETQYF
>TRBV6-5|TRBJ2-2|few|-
TGTGCCAGCAGTTACGTAGCTGGCACCGGGGAGCTGTTTTTT
CASSYVAGTGELFF
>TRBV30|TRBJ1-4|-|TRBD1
TGTGCCTGGAGTGAGGTGGGACAGGGCGCAACTAATGAAAAACTGTTTTTT
CAWSEVGQGATNEKLFF
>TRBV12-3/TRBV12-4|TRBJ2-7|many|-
TGTGCCAGCAGCCCCAACTACGGCACCTACGAGCAGTACTTC
CASSPNYGTYEQYF
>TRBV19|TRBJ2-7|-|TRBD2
TGTGCCAGTAGTATTACCGGGACTAGCGGGAGACAGCAGTACTTC
CASSITGTSGRQQYF
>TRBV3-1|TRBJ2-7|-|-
TGTGCCAGCAGCCAAAACCCATCTACCGAGCAGTACTTC
CASSQNPSTEQYF
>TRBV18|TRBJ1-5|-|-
TGTGCCAGCTCACGTGGCAACGCAAACAATCAGCCCCAGCATTTT
CASSRGNANNQPQHF
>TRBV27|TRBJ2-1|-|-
TGTGCCAGCAGTTCCGGGACTTTCAATGAGCAGTTCTTC
CASSSGTFNEQFF
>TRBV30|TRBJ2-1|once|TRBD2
TGTGCCTGGAGGCTAGCGGGAGGTAACTATGAGCAGTTCTTC
CAWRLAGGNYEQFF
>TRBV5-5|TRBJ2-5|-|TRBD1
TGTGCCAGCACCTACTCCGGGACAGGGTTCCAAGAGACCCAGTACTTC
CASTYSGTGFQETQYF
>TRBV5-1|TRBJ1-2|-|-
TGCGCCAGCAGCCCGGACGGGCTACCAAGTCTAGGCTACACCTTC
CASSPDGLPSLGYTF
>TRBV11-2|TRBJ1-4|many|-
TGTGCCAGCAGCCCCCGGACAGCAACTAATGAAAAACTGTTTTTT
CASSPRTATNEKLFF
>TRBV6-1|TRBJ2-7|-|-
TGTGCCAGCAGAATGACAGGCCTCTCCTACGAGCAGTACTTC
CASRMTGLSYEQYF
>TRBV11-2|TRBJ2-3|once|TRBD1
TGTGCCAGCAGCAATCGGGACAGGCCAGACACAGATACGCAGTATTTT
CASSNRDRPDTDTQYF
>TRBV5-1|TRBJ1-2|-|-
TGCGCCAGCAGCCGGGAGGACGGAGCTAACTATGGCTACACCTTC
CASSREDGANYGYTF
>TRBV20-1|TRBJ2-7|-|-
TGCAGTGTCAACAGGCTAGCCTACGAGCAGTACTTC
CSVNRLAYEQYF
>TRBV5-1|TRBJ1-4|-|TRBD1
TGCGCCAGCAGCTATGACAGGGGTGTCACTAATGAAAAACTGTTTTTT
CASSYDRGVTNEKLFF
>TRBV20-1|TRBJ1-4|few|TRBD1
TGCAGTGCCGAGGCCCCAGGGGGCTCAATTAATGAAAAACTGTTTTTT
CSAEAPGGSINEKLFF
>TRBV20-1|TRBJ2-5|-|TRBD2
TGCAGTGCGCAGGTCTACGGGACTAGCGGGAGCCAAGAGACCCAGTACTTC
CSAQVYGTSGSQETQYF
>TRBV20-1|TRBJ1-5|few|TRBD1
TGCAGTGCTAGTACAGGGGCGGATCAGCCCCAGCATTTT
CSASTGADQPQHF
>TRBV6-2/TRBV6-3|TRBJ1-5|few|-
TGTGCCAGCAGTGCAGTGGGCAATCAGCCCCAGCATTTT
CASSAVGNQPQHF